The 27 T cell receptor beta chains presented below share a single source sample, sequenced in a study of Ad26.COV2.S vaccination and SARS-CoV-2 variants. Here immunoSEQ multiplex PCR was the method, and the copy in TCRdb shows in-frame clones only, minus some. The data contain a few hundred thousand clones, approximately 88% of them singletons. The sample's treatment: roughly 20 received Ad26.COV2.S at low or high dose, single or two shots; 5 received placebo; per-sample allocation not given. Samples were taken on day 63 after the first vaccine or placebo injection. Sequenced material: peripheral blood, taken in a trial of Ad26.COV2.S vaccine versus placebo. The receptor source for this set is a person aged 18 to 59 who received the Ad26.COV2.S COVID-19 vaccine or a placebo.

This chain links TRBV24-1 with TRBJ2-1, with a weak D call TRBD2 (8 bases). The CDR3 has 15 residues. CDR1 and CDR2 (germline): KGHDR, SFDVKD. With 3 bases removed from V and 7 bases from J, the gap between germline ends came to 15 bases. For the CDR3, the DNA is TGTGCCACCAGTGATAGACAGGGACTAGGGAATGAGCAGTTCTTC. This codes for CATSDRQGLGNEQFF.

Only one count was recorded for this clone. V is TRBV9 and J is TRBJ2-2; no clear D. Trimming cost V 0 bases and J 7 bases, with 4 bases left between them. CDR1 is SGDLS and CDR2 is YYNGEE in the germline V gene. The CDR3 contains 12 residues. CDR3: CASSVEGGELFF. In DNA, the CDR3 is TGTGCCAGCAGCGTAGAAGGCGGGGAGCTGTTTTTT.

This sequence joins TRBV7-3 and TRBJ2-3; D unresolved. Trimming shortened V by 5 bases and J by 5 bases, and 11 bases separated the two germline ends. Per germline, CDR1 SGHTA and CDR2 FQGTGA. The CDR3 runs to 13 residues. The CDR3, as DNA: TGTGCCAGCAGCCCCTGGACGGGAGATACGCAGTATTTT. It encodes CASSPWTGDTQYF.

The chain couples TRBV11-1 to TRBJ1-2, with TRBD1 as a possible D gene (5 bases). The CDR3 has 15 residues. Germline V gives CDR1 SGHAT, CDR2 FQDESV (reference sequence). With 1 base removed from V and 4 bases from J, the gap between germline ends came to 13 bases. CDR3 sequence reads: CASSLDEQGPYGYTF. The CDR3 nucleotides read TGTGCCAGCAGCTTAGATGAGCAGGGACCCTATGGCTACACCTTC.

This chain connects TRBV7-9 to TRBJ1-2, with 10 bases lining up with TRBD1. V gave up 4 bases and J gave up 6 bases; unmatched junction bases: 5. In germline, CDR1 is SEHNR, CDR2 FQNEAQ (reference sequence). CDR3 length: 14 amino acids. In nucleotides, the CDR3 is TGTGCCAGCAGCTCGTCCGGGACAGGGGATGGCTACACCTTC. As protein: CASSSSGTGDGYTF.

The chain couples TRBV2 to TRBJ2-1; D remains unclear. V lost 5 bases and J 4 bases, leaving 3 bases between the germline ends. The CDR3 has 11 residues. Germline CDR1 is SNHLY and CDR2 is FYNNEI. The CDR3 DNA follows: TGTGCCAGCAGTAGTTACAATGAGCAGTTCTTC. Translation gives CASSSYNEQFF.

V is TRBV18 and J is TRBJ2-1; D is unclear. CDR1 is KGHSH and CDR2 is LQKENI in the germline V gene. Trimming removed 3 bases at V and 9 bases at J, with 15 bases between. The CDR3 extends over 14 amino acids. The CDR3 spells CASSPSQLDGEQFF. CDR3 bases: TGTGCCAGCTCACCCTCCCAGTTGGATGGTGAGCAGTTCTTC. Looking up the rest from reference TRBV18 and TRBJ2-1 gives the full variable domain: NAGVMQNPRHLVRRRGQEARLRCSPMKGHSHVYWYRQLPEEGLKFMVYLQKENIIDESGMPKERFSAEFPKEGPSILRIQQVVRGDSAAYFCASSPSQLDGEQFFGPGTRLTVL.

The chain is built from TRBV6-5 and TRBJ1-4; possibly TRBD1 for D (5 bases). The germline CDR1 and CDR2 sequences are MNHEY and SVGAGI. The CDR3 consists of 15 residues. V was cut by 8 bases and J by 8 bases, with 21 bases left in between. CDR3 DNA: TGTGCCAGCCTGTCCCGGGGGGGGGTCGGAGAAAAACTGTTTTTT. This sequence encodes CASLSRGGVGEKLFF.

CDR3 amino acids: CASSQDPLISYNEQFF. In DNA form, the CDR3 reads TGCGCCAGCAGCCAAGATCCACTCATATCCTACAATGAGCAGTTCTTC. The V call is TRBV4-3, the J call TRBJ2-1; D call uncertain. Deletions cut 0 bases from V and 1 base from J, with 10 bases between. CDR1 is LGHNA, CDR2 YSLEER, per germline. The CDR3 has 16 residues.

This clone was detected a few times. The rearrangement uses TRBV19 and TRBJ2-5; 10 bases fit TRBD1. This CDR3 is built from 13 residues. CDR1 LNHDA and CDR2 SQIVND come from the germline V gene (reference sequence). Germline trimming cut 4 bases from V and 7 bases from J; bases unmatched to any gene: 3. The chain's CDR3 is CASSTTGGATQYF. CDR3 nucleotides: TGTGCCAGTAGTACGACAGGGGGCGCGACCCAGTACTTC.

This sequence joins TRBV2 and TRBJ2-2; 11 bases line up with TRBD1. This CDR3 has 15 residues. V trimming: 5 bases; J trimming: 5 bases; junction bases outside the gene matches: 4. Germline CDR1 is SNHLY and CDR2 is FYNNEI. The CDR3 DNA follows: TGTGCCAGCAGTCTCCGGGACAGGGGGACCGGGGAGCTGTTTTTT. This encodes CASSLRDRGTGELFF. Full variable domain (remainder filled in from reference TRBV2 and TRBJ2-2): EPEVTQTPSHQVTQMGQEVILRCVPISNHLYFYWYRQILGQKVEFLVSFYNNEISEKSEIFDDQFSVERPDGSNFTLKIRSTKLEDSAMYFCASSLRDRGTGELFFGEGSRLTVL.

This chain joins TRBV27 and TRBJ1-2, with a tentative D call TRBD1 (5 bases). CDR1 and CDR2 from the germline V gene are MNHEY and SMNVEV (reference sequence). V gave up 7 bases and J gave up 1 base, with 22 bases separating them. This CDR3 comprises 17 residues. The CDR3 sequence: CASTSGGLADYNYGYTF. The DNA for the CDR3 is TGTGCCAGCACCTCTGGGGGACTAGCCGATTATAACTATGGCTACACCTTC.

The chain links TRBV29-1 to TRBJ2-1, with 11 bases lining up with TRBD2. Germline CDR1 reads SQVTM; CDR2 reads ANQGSEA. The CDR3 length is 15 residues. The CDR3 DNA reads as TGCAGTATAACGGGACTAGCGGAAGTATACAATGAGCAGTTCTTC. Translating gives CSITGLAEVYNEQFF.

The V and J genes are TRBV6-2 or TRBV6-3 and TRBJ2-4; D not certain. The germline V gene encodes CDR1 MNHEY and CDR2 SVGEGT. The CDR3 covers 16 residues. Deletions cut 0 bases from V and 0 bases from J, with 9 bases between. The CDR3 DNA follows: TGTGCCAGCAGTTACTCCCCCGAGCTAGCCAAAAACATTCAGTACTTC. This gives the protein CASSYSPELAKNIQYF.

The table lists this clone with a count of one. This rearrangement joins TRBV5-5 to TRBJ2-5; 8 nucleotides align to TRBD2. Germline V gene lookup returns CDR1 SGHKS and CDR2 YYEKEE (reference sequence). Trimming at V came to 1 base and at J to 5 bases, leaving 7 bases not matched to a gene. This CDR3 has 15 residues. CDR3: CASSLSRGAGETQYF. The CDR3 DNA follows: TGTGCCAGCAGCTTGTCGCGGGGGGCTGGGGAGACCCAGTACTTC.

The chain employs TRBV27 and TRBJ1-2; 7 positions agree with TRBD1. CDR3 size: 16 residues. With V trimmed by 5 bases and J by 0 bases, 9 bases remained unmatched. Germline CDR1 MNHEY, CDR2 SMNVEV (reference sequence). CDR3 sequence (DNA): TGTGCCAGCAGTCCGTCCACAGGGGATACTAACTATGGCTACACCTTC. This gives the protein CASSPSTGDTNYGYTF.

This chain links TRBV19 with TRBJ2-5; D uncertain. The CDR3 covers 14 residues. Looked up from germline, CDR1 is LNHDA and CDR2 is SQIVND (reference sequence). The V and J ends lost 1 base and 5 bases respectively, with 11 bases between them. CDR3 in DNA: TGTGCCAGTAGTATAGGAGTGGGGTTGGAGACCCAGTACTTC. Translated: CASSIGVGLETQYF.

The table lists this clone with a count of one. This chain uses TRBV25-1 with TRBJ2-3, with 7 bases lining up with TRBD1. CDR3 length: 16 residues. The germline V gene encodes CDR1 MGHDK and CDR2 SYGVNS. V was pared by 1 base and J by 3 bases, with 7 bases of the junction left unmatched. The CDR3 reads CASSELTGLSTDTQYF. CDR3 DNA sequence: TGTGCCAGCAGTGAATTGACAGGGCTTAGTACAGATACGCAGTATTTT.

This sequence joins TRBV6-2 or TRBV6-3 and TRBJ2-1; D is unclear. This CDR3 has 15 residues. The germline V and J ends were trimmed by 2 bases and 5 bases, with 13 bases remaining between them. Germline V gives CDR1 MNHEY, CDR2 SVGEGT. CDR3 residues: CASSYRETGNNEQFF. CDR3 DNA: TGTGCCAGCAGTTACCGAGAGACTGGGAACAATGAGCAGTTCTTC.

The genes are TRBV9 and TRBJ2-3, with D uncertain. CDR1 is SGDLS and CDR2 is YYNGEE in the germline V gene. With 3 bases removed from V and 4 bases from J, the gap between germline ends came to 21 bases. This CDR3 has 17 amino acids. The CDR3, as DNA: TGTGCCAGCAGCGCGAGAAGGTCGACGGTCCAGGCAGATACGCAGTATTTT. Encoded protein: CASSARRSTVQADTQYF.

This rearrangement joins TRBV11-3 to TRBJ2-7, with 10 bases fitting TRBD1. The CDR3 loop spans 14 amino acids. V shed 2 bases, J shed 7 bases, and the junction held 5 bases outside the gene matches. Looked up from germline, CDR1 is SGHNT and CDR2 is YENEEA. The DNA of the CDR3 is TGTGCCAGCAGCTTACCTGACAGGGGGCCTGAGCAGTACGTC. Translated, it gives CASSLPDRGPEQYV.

CDR3 DNA sequence: TGTGCCAGCAGGGACAGGGTTGTCGGTTCACCCCTCCACTTT. It codes for CASRDRVVGSPLHF. The rearrangement uses TRBV2 and TRBJ1-6; 8 bases fit TRBD1. CDR3 length equals 14 residues. Trimming took 6 bases from V and 9 from J; bases not matched to a gene: 7. Germline-derived CDR1 and CDR2 are SNHLY and FYNNEI.

This chain connects TRBV5-1 to TRBJ1-4; D is uncertain. The CDR3 extends over 14 amino acids. V lost 2 bases, J lost 7 bases, and 12 bases lay in between. Germline assignment: CDR1 SGHRS and CDR2 YFSETQ. The CDR3 nucleotides read TGCGCCAGCAGCTTCGAGGGTTGGGGTGAAAAACTGTTTTTT. Its protein is CASSFEGWGEKLFF.

This clone was observed a handful of times. The chain joins TRBV6-5 to TRBJ1-1; D unclear. There are 14 residues in the CDR3. Germline values: CDR1 MNHEY, CDR2 SVGAGI. The germline V and J ends were trimmed by 0 bases and 1 base, with 6 bases remaining between them. CDR3 loop: CASSYSTTNTEAFF. CDR3 nucleotide sequence: TGTGCCAGCAGTTACTCGACCACGAACACTGAAGCTTTCTTT.

This clone showed up just once. The gene calls are TRBV13 and TRBJ2-3; the match to TRBD2 covers 9 bases. Germline CDR1 is PRHDT and CDR2 is FYEKMQ (reference sequence). V lost 7 bases, J lost 2 bases, and 10 bases stayed unmatched. This CDR3 has 16 amino acids. The CDR3 reads CASKAGGLTYTDTQYF. CDR3 DNA sequence: TGTGCCAGCAAAGCGGGGGGCCTTACCTACACAGATACGCAGTATTTT. Drawing the rest from reference TRBV13 and TRBJ2-3, the complete variable domain is AAGVIQSPRHLIKEKRETATLKCYPIPRHDTVYWYQQGPGQDPQFLISFYEKMQSDKGSIPDRFSAQQFSDYHSELNMSSLELGDSALYFCASKAGGLTYTDTQYFGPGTRLTVL.

V and J are TRBV5-1 and TRBJ2-7; 7 bases are a match to TRBD1. The germline CDR1 and CDR2 sequences are SGHRS and YFSETQ. J gave up 4 bases and V 0 bases, and 7 bases lay outside the gene matches. There are 15 residues in the CDR3. CDR3 bases: TGCGCCAGCAGCTTGGCCAAGGGGGCGAGTTACGAGCAGTACGTC. Protein product: CASSLAKGASYEQYV.

This clone was seen a single time. The rearrangement joins TRBV11-3 to TRBJ2-1; D unresolved. Germline-derived CDR1 and CDR2 are SGHNT and YENEEA. V gave up 2 bases and J gave up 7 bases, with 12 bases separating them. This CDR3 has 14 amino acids. This CDR3 reads CASSLYLDGNEQFF. Written as DNA, the CDR3 is TGTGCCAGCAGCTTATACTTGGACGGGAATGAGCAGTTCTTC.